The sequence of this TCR beta chain was determined in a study of T cell responses to AZD1222 COVID-19 vaccine. Background on the study: Pooled together were second doses at about 4 or about 12 weeks.

This table comes from immunoSEQ multiplex PCR, and its TCRdb copy is limited to in-frame clones, with some not included. The sample lists over 70,000 clones, approximately 88% seen once, with roughly 5.2% in the top ten. Of note for this clone: Its antigen is currently unknown.

Study-level points and caveats: Spike-specific TCR breadth and depth were elevated following two AZD1222 doses. It should be noted that donors were predominantly white British and more often female, and clonal diversity was possibly underestimated. Reportedly, nearly half of unique spike TCRs recognized epitopes outside B.1.351/B.1.1.7 mutations.

The CDR3 is 16 amino acids. Germline loops: CDR1 SGHVS, CDR2 FNYEAQ. V lost 4 bases to trimming and J lost 2 bases; unmatched junction nucleotides: 6. The sequence came from an adult in good health. The sample consisted of peripheral blood, taken on day 0 of AZD1222 vaccination. V is TRBV7-6 and J is TRBJ2-3; 10 positions match TRBD2. CDR3 protein: CASSYLLAGYTDTQYF. In DNA form, the CDR3 reads TGTGCCAGCAGCTATCTACTAGCGGGATACACAGATACGCAGTATTTT.